This entry lists 22 T cell receptor beta chains sequenced from one sample in a study of T-cell reconstitution after alpha-beta-depleted transplantation in children (dated by TCRdb to 2016 to 2017). To prepare the library, PCR was applied. Sequencing instrument: Illumina HiSeq 2500. TCR library preparation used molecular barcoding, with unique molecular identifiers applied to normalize quantification of the TCRbeta repertoire. The public reads were run again by TCRdb, first through fastp at Q25 and then through MiXCR, and only productive beta chains were kept. Each CDR3 protein gets just one entry, which takes the most common genes and DNA from the rows behind it. Present in this sample are about 230,000 distinct CDR3 sequences, about 11% of which were seen just once. Under 30% of the sample lies in the top ten. Taken with the paper, the label for treatment or condition translates to: allogeneic hematopoietic cell transplantation with graft depleted of TCRalphabeta T cells and CD19 B cells.

The specimen comprised PBMCs, sampled before TCRalphabeta/CD19-depleted stem cell transplant. Every receptor here comes from a child younger than two with acute myeloid leukemia, due to receive a stem cell transplant.

About this clonotype: The junction differs from germline at one of its ends, possibly a read error. V usage is TRBV20-1 and J usage is TRBJ2-1; a weak D match, TRBD2 (6 bases). The CDR3 has 15 amino acids. Germline values: CDR1 DFQATT, CDR2 SNEGSKA (reference sequence). CDR3 DNA sequence: TGTAGTGCTAAAGCGGTCGGGAGAGGGGACAATGAGCAGTTCTTC. Protein product: CSAKAVGRGDNEQFF.

This clonotype has a count of ten or more. The gene calls are TRBV29-1 and TRBJ2-1; TRBD1 aligns across 8 bases. The germline CDR1 and CDR2 sequences are SQVTM and ANQGSEA. Germline trimming cut 4 bases from V and 4 bases from J; bases unmatched to any gene: 0. CDR3 length: 12 amino acids. DNA for the CDR3: TGCAGCGTTGGGGACAGGTACAATGAGCAGTTCTTC. Translating it yields CSVGDRYNEQFF.

With respect to this clonotype: Here the CDR3 omits its conserved ending phenylalanine or tryptophan, so a read error is the likely source. The V gene is TRBV10-3, the J gene TRBJ1-1; 7 bases are a match to TRBD1. CDR3 length equals 14 residues. J gave up 6 bases and V 8 bases, and 12 bases lay outside the gene matches. In germline, CDR1 is ENHRY, CDR2 SYGVKD. The CDR3 reads CAIEGTEGTPEAFY. CDR3 coding DNA: TGTGCCATCGAAGGGACAGAAGGGACCCCTGAAGCTTTCTAT.

This clonotype was seen a few times. The chain employs TRBV30 and TRBJ1-3, with a possible D match to TRBD1 (5 bases). Trimming left V 1 base short and J 0 bases short, with 13 bases between. The CDR3 is 16 amino acids. The germline V gene has CDR1 GTSNPN and CDR2 SVGIG (reference sequence). The CDR3 sequence is CAWSEFDRGSGNTIYF. The CDR3 DNA reads TGTGCCTGGAGTGAATTCGACAGAGGCTCTGGAAACACCATATATTTT.

In this sample, this clonotype turned up many times. The chain is built from TRBV12-3 or TRBV12-4 and TRBJ2-3; 7 bases are a match to TRBD2. With 4 bases clipped from V and 13 bases from J, the junction kept 8 bases outside the gene matches. CDR3 size: 12 residues. The CDR3 loop is CASSSMGGREYF. The CDR3 DNA follows: TGTGCCAGCAGTTCCATGGGCGGGAGAGAGTATTTT.

This clonotype has a count of ten or more. The gene calls are TRBV20-1 and TRBJ2-2, with D maybe TRBD2 (6 bases). From germline, CDR1 is DFQATT and CDR2 SNEGSKA (reference sequence). V was clipped by 4 bases and J by 4 bases, with 25 bases between them. CDR3 length: 18 residues. This CDR3 reads CSAKVRSARRGLTGELFF. CDR3 bases: TGCAGTGCTAAAGTGAGGTCGGCGAGGCGGGGACTCACCGGGGAGCTGTTTTTT.

This clonotype has a count of ten or more. This chain joins TRBV7-8 and TRBJ2-7; the D is unclear. Germline loops: CDR1 SGHVS, CDR2 FQNEAQ. The CDR3 totals 13 residues. Trimming took off 4 bases at V and 5 bases at J, with 12 bases between the two ends. Here the CDR3 reads CASSSSRVHEQYF. The DNA for the CDR3 is TGTGCCAGCAGCTCTAGTCGGGTGCACGAGCAGTACTTC.

This rearrangement joins TRBV6-5 to TRBJ2-7, with a tentative D call TRBD1 (6 bases). With 7 bases removed from V and 6 bases from J, the gap between germline ends came to 16 bases. The CDR3 extends over 13 amino acids. Looked up from germline, CDR1 is MNHEY and CDR2 is SVGAGI. Here the CDR3 reads CASNSRGVGEQYF. The DNA of the CDR3 is TGTGCCAGCAATTCCAGGGGTGTCGGCGAGCAGTACTTC.

This clonotype was seen ten or more times. The chain uses TRBV25-1 and TRBJ1-6; D possibly corresponds to TRBD1 (5 bases). Trimming left V 1 base short and J 0 bases short, with 22 bases between. The germline V gene has CDR1 MGHDK and CDR2 SYGVNS. The CDR3 loop spans 21 amino acids. The CDR3: CASSEFMGQDDLSSYNSPLHF. As DNA, the CDR3 is TGTGCCAGCAGTGAATTTATGGGGCAGGACGATCTAAGCTCCTATAATTCACCCCTCCACTTT.

The chain recombines TRBV7-2 with TRBJ1-2, with D tentatively TRBD1 (5 bases). The CDR3 has 14 residues. V lost 5 bases to trimming and J lost 8 bases, with 18 bases between them. Germline V CDR1 and CDR2: SGHTA, FQGNSA. CDR3 coding DNA: TGTGCCAGCAGCGTATCTGGGGGGAAAGGCGGCTACACCTTC. This gives the protein CASSVSGGKGGYTF.

This clonotype was detected only a few times. V usage is TRBV6-5 and J usage is TRBJ1-4; TRBD1 is a possible D gene (5 bases). The CDR3 consists of 14 residues. Trimming took off 4 bases at V and 1 base at J, with 7 bases between the two ends. Germline-derived CDR1 and CDR2 are MNHEY and SVGAGI. The CDR3 coding sequence is TGTGCCAGCAGTTGGGACTTAACTAATGAAAAACTGTTTTTT. Its translation is CASSWDLTNEKLFF.

The table lists this clonotype with many counts. The gene calls are TRBV20-1 and TRBJ2-4; TRBD2 matches 7 bases. The CDR3 runs to 15 residues. Germline V CDR1 and CDR2: DFQATT, SNEGSKA (reference sequence). J gave up 6 bases and V 1 base, and 9 bases lay outside the gene matches. The CDR3 loop reads CSARVRRGTTNIQYF. In DNA form, the CDR3 reads TGCAGTGCTAGAGTAAGGCGGGGGACTACAAACATTCAGTACTTC.

The table lists this clonotype with many counts. This chain joins TRBV10-3 and TRBJ1-1; D possibly corresponds to TRBD1 (6 bases). The V and J ends lost 2 bases and 1 base respectively, with 8 bases between them. This CDR3 contains 14 residues. The germline V gene encodes CDR1 ENHRY and CDR2 SYGVKD. CDR3 DNA sequence: TGTGCCATCAGTGAGAGGGGGGGGAACACTGAAGCTTTCTTT. Its translation is CAISERGGNTEAFF.

This clonotype came up many times. This chain uses TRBV27 with TRBJ2-3, with TRBD2 matching over 8 bases. Germline assignment: CDR1 MNHEY and CDR2 SMNVEV (reference sequence). The J segment lost 6 bases and the V segment lost 6 bases, leaving 5 bases of the junction unmatched. The CDR3 sequence is 13 residues long. DNA for the CDR3: TGTGCCAGCAGGGTAGCGGGACGGGATACGCAGTATTTT. Encoded protein: CASRVAGRDTQYF.

This clonotype was picked up many times. The chain combines TRBV24-1 with TRBJ2-1, with 9 bases matching TRBD1. There are 17 residues in the CDR3. Germline assignment: CDR1 KGHDR and CDR2 SFDVKD. Trimming at V came to 0 bases and at J to 7 bases, leaving 9 bases not matched to a gene. CDR3 DNA sequence: TGTGCCACCAGTGATTTGAAGGACAGGGGAGGTAAGAATGAGCAGTTCTTC. It translates to CATSDLKDRGGKNEQFF.

This clonotype was counted ten times or more. V usage is TRBV6-2 or TRBV6-3 and J usage is TRBJ2-6; a weak D match, TRBD1 (6 bases). The CDR3 length is 17 residues. Germline loops: CDR1 MNHEY, CDR2 SVGEGT. Trimming left V 7 bases short and J 2 bases short, with 18 bases between. DNA of the CDR3: TGTGCCAGCACCGCCGGGTGGGGGACACCTGGGGCCAACGTCCTGACTTTC. Translation: CASTAGWGTPGANVLTF.

The V call is TRBV2, the J call TRBJ1-5, with TRBD1 identical over 10 bases. Trimming at V came to 3 bases and at J to 5 bases, leaving 4 bases not matched to a gene. CDR3 size: 15 residues. Germline V CDR1 and CDR2: SNHLY, FYNNEI. CDR3 coding DNA: TGTGCCAGCAGTGATTGGGGGACAGGGGATCAGCCCCAGCATTTT. Translated: CASSDWGTGDQPQHF.

This clonotype was seen ten or more times. The V gene is TRBV5-1, the J gene TRBJ2-3; D might be TRBD1 or TRBD2, each matching 5 bases. The V gene's germline CDR1 is SGHRS and CDR2 YFSETQ. Trimming removed 5 bases at V and 0 bases at J, with 10 bases between. The CDR3 runs 14 residues. The CDR3 loop is CASRTGPSTDTQYF. DNA for the CDR3: TGCGCCAGCAGGACGGGGCCTAGCACAGATACGCAGTATTTT.

The sample holds many counts of this clonotype. The gene calls are TRBV20-1 and TRBJ2-5, with D perhaps TRBD1 (6 bases). The CDR3 extends over 14 amino acids. The V gene lost 5 bases and the J gene lost 4 bases, with 17 bases spanning the gap. The germline V gene encodes CDR1 DFQATT and CDR2 SNEGSKA (reference sequence). The CDR3 region is CSAEKQGSIETQYF. For the CDR3, the DNA is TGCAGTGCTGAGAAACAGGGTAGTATAGAGACCCAGTACTTC.

In this sample, this clonotype turned up many times. V is TRBV10-3 and J is TRBJ2-5, with D maybe TRBD1 (7 bases). With 5 bases removed from V and 5 bases from J, the gap between germline ends came to 12 bases. Per germline, CDR1 ENHRY and CDR2 SYGVKD. This CDR3 is 13 amino acids long. The CDR3 DNA sequence: TGTGCCATCAGTCCCTCAGGGGGGGAGACCCAGTACTTC. This codes for CAISPSGGETQYF.

This clonotype was counted many times. This chain connects TRBV18 to TRBJ1-1; D is unresolved. The CDR3 runs 11 residues. The germline CDR1 and CDR2 sequences are KGHSH and LQKENI. Trimming took 2 bases from V and 8 from J, leaving 6 bases between them. In DNA form, the CDR3 reads TGTGCCAGCTCACCAGAGGGAGAAGCTTTCTTT. Encoded protein: CASSPEGEAFF.

This clonotype showed up many times. The J gene is TRBJ1-2, the V gene TRBV5-6; no definite D call. With 2 bases removed from V and 4 bases from J, the gap between germline ends came to 9 bases. The CDR3 loop spans 13 amino acids. Germline V gene lookup returns CDR1 SGHDT and CDR2 YYEEEE. The CDR3 nucleotides are TGTGCCAGCAGCTTACCGGGGTTCTATGGCTACACCTTC. It translates to CASSLPGFYGYTF.